These 4 T cell receptor beta chains originate from one sample sequenced in a study of T cells after posttransplantation cyclophosphamide (dated by TCRdb to about 2016). Libraries were made using the immunoSEQ multiplex PCR assay. TCRdb took this table from immuneACCESS and kept in-frame rearrangements with V and J called. Such tables lack part of the clones; where checked against another copy, unresolved V genes explain under half of the gap, and the rest is unexplained. The table gives 30,000 to 40,000 clones for this sample, with none occurring only once. The ten top clones hold 2% to 3% of the sample. Material: PBMCs. The receptors were sampled from a man aged 45-60 years in good health, CMV-negative, and a related stem cell transplant donor.

The V gene is TRBV6-5, the J gene TRBJ1-2; D gene unclear. The CDR3 is made up of 14 amino acids. V lost 2 bases, J lost 4 bases, and 11 bases lay in between. CDR1 and CDR2 from the germline V gene are MNHEY and SVGAGI. In DNA form, the CDR3 reads TGTGCCAGCAGTTACGGAGCTGTTGGCTATGGCTACACCTTC. This encodes CASSYGAVGYGYTF.

The chain uses TRBV7-2 and TRBJ2-3, with D perhaps matching TRBD2 (5 bases). The CDR3 totals 15 residues. The V gene's germline CDR1 is SGHTA and CDR2 FQGNSA. Trimming removed 2 bases at V and 3 bases at J, with 12 bases between. CDR3 sequence: CASSLTLAETDTQYF. CDR3 nucleotide sequence: TGTGCCAGCAGCTTAACTCTAGCCGAAACAGATACGCAGTATTTT.

This clone showed up many times. This chain uses TRBV19 with TRBJ2-1, with 9 bases matching TRBD2. V shed 4 bases, J shed 3 bases, and the junction held 1 base outside the gene matches. CDR1 and CDR2 (germline): LNHDA, SQIVND (reference sequence). The CDR3 consists of 14 residues. CDR3 nucleotide sequence: TGTGCCAGTAGTACTAGCGGGGACTACAATGAGCAGTTCTTC. It specifies CASSTSGDYNEQFF.

This clone was seen repeatedly, ten times or more. The J gene is TRBJ1-4, the V gene TRBV7-9; D might be TRBD1 (6 bases). CDR1 and CDR2 from the germline V gene are SEHNR and FQNEAQ (reference sequence). This CDR3 has 14 residues. Trimming removed 6 bases at V and 6 bases at J, with 14 bases between. CDR3 amino acids: CASSPRGGDEKLFF. CDR3 nucleotide sequence: TGTGCCAGCAGTCCTAGGGGGGGCGATGAAAAACTGTTTTTT.